These T cell receptor beta chains were read from a single sample in a study of spatial heterogeneity in lung cancer. TCRdb fed the 5' RACE reads into MiXCR, producing one record per CDR3 protein. The sample lists about 36,000 distinct CDR3 sequences; 6% to 9.5% were seen once. Sequencing used PBMCs, obtained at follow-up. All receptors come from a male donor with early-stage non-small cell lung cancer. Both conserved end residues are part of each CDR3. D genes are given only for firm matches. Some rows have no size entry. The others give once, few or many, or a class for an expanded clone.

NA,many,TRBJ2-3,TRBV2,TGTGCCAGCAGTGAAGGAGGGGCGCGAGATACGCAGTATTTT,CASSEGGARDTQYF
TRBD2,many,TRBJ2-3,TRBV10-1,TGCGCCAGCAGTCCAGCGGGACCGCACACAGATACGCAGTATTTT,CASSPAGPHTDTQYF
NA,many,TRBJ2-2,TRBV7-8,TGTGCCAGCAGCTTCGGCAGGGCGAACACCGGGGAGCTGTTTTTT,CASSFGRANTGELFF
TRBD1,NA,TRBJ1-5,TRBV6-2/TRBV6-3,TGTGCCAGCAGACCTACAGGGGGAAGCAATCAGCCCCAGCATTTT,CASRPTGGSNQPQHF
NA,many,TRBJ2-6,TRBV5-1,TGCGCCAGCAGCTTGGCGGTGCCCGTGAGCTCTGGGGCCAACGTCCTGACTTTC,CASSLAVPVSSGANVLTF
NA,NA,TRBJ1-2,TRBV20-1,TGCAGTGCTAGAGATCCGGGGCTACCCTATGGCTACACCTTC,CSARDPGLPYGYTF
NA,many,TRBJ1-5,TRBV27,TGTGCCAGCAGACTCGCCCCCAATCAGCCCCAGCATTTT,CASRLAPNQPQHF
NA,many,TRBJ1-6,TRBV20-1,TGCAGTGCTAAAGTTATACCAGGGGATGGATCACCCCTCCACTTT,CSAKVIPGDGSPLHF
NA,many,TRBJ2-5,TRBV20-1,TGCAGTGCTACCGAGCATGGGGACGTCCAAGAGACCCAGTACTTC,CSATEHGDVQETQYF
NA,NA,TRBJ2-2,TRBV5-1,TGCGCCAGCAGCTTCTTCTGGACAGTTTCTACCGGGGAGCTGTTTTTT,CASSFFWTVSTGELFF
TRBD1,few,TRBJ2-1,TRBV6-6,TGTGCCAGCAGTACTGCTAGTGGACAGGGGTCCGCCTTC,CASSTASGQGSAF
NA,few,TRBJ1-6,TRBV5-1,TGCGCCAGCAGCCAAACCGGGACCCAGAATTCACCCCTCCACTTT,CASSQTGTQNSPLHF
NA,many,TRBJ1-5,TRBV25-1,TGTGCCAGCAGTGAATGGGGATATCAGCCCCAGCATTTT,CASSEWGYQPQHF
NA,many,TRBJ1-1,TRBV7-9,TGTGCCAGCAGCCAAAGGATGGCAGGGACTGAAGCTTTCTTT,CASSQRMAGTEAFF
TRBD1,many,TRBJ1-1,TRBV5-5,TGTGCCAGCAGCCAGAGGGTACAGGGGGACACTGAAGCTTTCTTT,CASSQRVQGDTEAFF
NA,many,TRBJ2-5,TRBV12-3/TRBV12-4,TGTGCCAGCAGTTTACGGTTCCCCGAAGAGACCCAGTACTTC,CASSLRFPEETQYF
NA,many,TRBJ1-5,TRBV7-9,TGTGCCAGCAGCTTAGCAGGGGGCAATCAGCCCCAGCATTTT,CASSLAGGNQPQHF
NA,medium-sized,TRBJ2-5,TRBV29-1,TGCAGCGTTACCATCCCAGGGGCGGGAGAGACCCAGTACTTC,CSVTIPGAGETQYF
NA,many,TRBJ2-6,TRBV27,TGTGCCAGCAGTTTCGCGGGGGCCAACGTCCTGACTTTC,CASSFAGANVLTF
TRBD1,many,TRBJ2-7,TRBV13,TGTGCCAGCAGCTCCCGGGACAGCACCTCCTACGAGCAGTACTTC,CASSSRDSTSYEQYF
NA,many,TRBJ2-2,TRBV6-1,TGTGCCAGCAGTCCAGGTACCGGGACCTCGAACACCGGGGAGCTGTTTTTT,CASSPGTGTSNTGELFF
NA,many,TRBJ2-1,TRBV7-8,TGTGCCAGCAGCTTAGGCCCGGGGGCGGTTTACGAGCAGTTCTTC,CASSLGPGAVYEQFF
TRBD1,many,TRBJ2-5,TRBV5-1,TGCGCCAGCAGCCCTACGGGACAGGGGTATGAAGAGACCCAGTACTTC,CASSPTGQGYEETQYF
NA,many,TRBJ2-7,TRBV4-2,TGTGCCAGCAGCCCGGACAGACCCTACGAGCAGTACTTC,CASSPDRPYEQYF
TRBD2,NA,TRBJ2-3,TRBV6-4,TGTGCCAGCAGTGCCTCTGGGACTAGCGGGGGCAAAGTCCAGCACACAGATACGCAGTATTTT,CASSASGTSGGKVQHTDTQYF
NA,many,TRBJ2-3,TRBV7-9,TGTGCCAGCAGCTCAGATTCTGGCACAGATACGCAGTATTTT,CASSSDSGTDTQYF
NA,many,TRBJ2-5,TRBV7-6,TGTGCCAGCAGCGCCCGAGAGACCCAGTACTTC,CASSARETQYF
NA,many,TRBJ2-5,TRBV6-1,TGTGCCAGCACACCCTCGACGCAGACCCAGTACTTC,CASTPSTQTQYF
NA,many,TRBJ2-1,TRBV6-5,TGTGCCAGCAGGAAGGGAACAGGAGTGTACAATGAGCAGTTCTTC,CASRKGTGVYNEQFF
TRBD2,many,TRBJ2-1,TRBV7-2,TGTGCCAGCAGTCTAGCGGGGGTTTACAATGAGCAGTTCTTC,CASSLAGVYNEQFF
TRBD1,many,TRBJ1-2,TRBV30,TGTGCCTCCTTCGGGACAGCTAACTATGGCTACACCTTC,CASFGTANYGYTF
TRBD2,many,TRBJ2-1,TRBV2,TGTGCCAGCAGCACGGGGGGTGAGCAGTTCTTC,CASSTGGEQFF
NA,many,TRBJ2-2,TRBV19,TGTGCCAGTACCGGATTACGGAACGGGGAGCTGTTTTTT,CASTGLRNGELFF
NA,many,TRBJ2-5,TRBV5-4,TGTGCCAGCAGCCCGGACCGAGAGACCCAGTACTTC,CASSPDRETQYF
NA,many,TRBJ1-5,TRBV19,TGTGCCAGTAGTCTCCACAATCAGCCCCAGCATTTT,CASSLHNQPQHF
NA,many,TRBJ1-1,TRBV2,TGTGCCAGCAGTGAGTGGGAGGGTTCGGTGGCTTTCTTT,CASSEWEGSVAFF
NA,NA,TRBJ1-6,TRBV7-8,TGTGTCAGCAGCTTAGGGGGACCGCTCCTAATTTCACCCCTCCACTTT,CVSSLGGPLLISPLHF
NA,many,TRBJ1-1,TRBV30,TGTGCCTGGAGACCACATTATGAAGCTTTCTTT,CAWRPHYEAFF
TRBD2,few,TRBJ2-7,TRBV6-2/TRBV6-3,TGTGCCAGCAGTTACGACCTAGCGGGGGGGCCTTCCTACGAGCAGTACTTC,CASSYDLAGGPSYEQYF
NA,many,TRBJ1-1,TRBV7-9,TGTGCCAGCAGCTTAGGAGGGGCTGAAGCTTTCTTT,CASSLGGAEAFF
TRBD1,many,TRBJ1-2,TRBV6-4,TGTGCCAGCAGCGGTGACAGGGTGAGGGAGGAGTATGGCTACACCTTC,CASSGDRVREEYGYTF